This entry describes one T cell receptor beta chain. As yet, its antigen is unknown. Germline CDR1 and CDR2: SGHTA and FQGNSA. The CDR3 is 14 residues long. Trimming stripped 2 bases from V and 0 bases from J, with 8 bases between. Here immunoSEQ multiplex PCR was the method, and the copy in TCRdb shows in-frame clones only, minus some. Among 190,000 or so clones listed, approximately 61% were seen once. These data come from a study of shared clonotypes between healthy human individuals. The study's findings and limits: A handful of donors showed sharing of approximately 5% of naive CD4 clonotypes. Sampling covered nothing but blood. Tissue TCR repertoires likely differ from those found in blood.

This chain connects TRBV7-2 to TRBJ2-7, with D perhaps TRBD1 (5 bases). This receptor was taken from a man aged 30-40 years in good health. Input material: memory CD4+ T cells sorted from blood. Indicated subset: CD45RA-negative fraction. CDR3 DNA: TGTGCCAGCAGCTTAATGGACACCTCCTACGAGCAGTACTTC. This sequence encodes CASSLMDTSYEQYF.